These 25 T cell receptor beta chains were all obtained from the same sample, sequenced in a study of blood T cells in healthy people across ages. Then a second PCR, running about 6 to 12 cycles, was carried out with a sample-barcoded 5' primer and a J-beta primer mix. TCRdb reprocessed the 5' RACE reads via MiXCR and lists one record per CDR3 protein. This table holds 1.5 million to 2 million distinct CDR3 sequences, about 39% found once. Sequenced: blood. All receptors derive from a human donor in good health.

Only a few counts were recorded for this clonotype. The rearrangement joins TRBV12-3 or TRBV12-4 to TRBJ1-4, with D perhaps TRBD1 (6 bases). With 5 bases removed from V and 2 bases from J, the gap between germline ends came to 9 bases. The CDR3 length is 14 residues. CDR3 loop: CASSDRTTNEKLFF. The DNA for the CDR3 is TGTGCCAGCAGTGACAGGACGACTAATGAAAAACTGTTTTTT.

The V call is TRBV24-1, the J call TRBJ2-1; 9 bases align to TRBD2. The CDR3 is 14 residues long. From germline, CDR1 is KGHDR and CDR2 SFDVKD. Trimming cost V 9 bases and J 6 bases; bases outside gene matches: 8. CDR3 sequence: CATRGAGGLNEQFF. CDR3 coding DNA: TGTGCCACCCGGGGGGCGGGGGGGCTCAATGAGCAGTTCTTC.

The chain employs TRBV24-1 and TRBJ1-5, with D hard to call. This CDR3 is 14 amino acids long. Germline CDR1 KGHDR, CDR2 SFDVKD. V lost 4 bases to trimming and J lost 3 bases, with 9 bases between them. DNA of the CDR3: TGTGCCACCAGTGAGGAAGGGTACAATCAGCCCCAGCATTTT. It codes for CATSEEGYNQPQHF.

V and J are TRBV6-4 and TRBJ2-7; 7 nucleotides match TRBD1. V was pared by 2 bases and J by 2 bases, with 6 bases of the junction left unmatched. This CDR3 has 15 residues. Germline V gene data show CDR1 as MRHNA and CDR2 as SNTAGT. CDR3 in amino acids: CASSDLGTATYEQYF. In DNA, the CDR3 is TGTGCCAGCAGTGACCTGGGGACAGCCACCTACGAGCAGTACTTC.

This clonotype showed up just a few times. The chain recombines TRBV20-1 with TRBJ2-1; no firm D call. The CDR3 runs to 11 residues. CDR1 is DFQATT and CDR2 is SNEGSKA in the germline V gene (reference sequence). V shed 3 bases and J shed 8 bases, with 8 bases lying between them. The CDR3 bases are TGCAGTGCTAGGAAGAAGGATGAGCAGTTCTTC. Amino acid sequence: CSARKKDEQFF.

This chain connects TRBV3-1 to TRBJ2-5; TRBD1 or TRBD2 may be the D gene (5 bases each). This CDR3 comprises 16 residues. Trimming took off 6 bases at V and 4 bases at J, with 21 bases between the two ends. Germline V gene sequence: CDR1 LGHDT, CDR2 YNNKEL (reference sequence). Written as DNA, the CDR3 is TGTGCCAGCAGGCCTCTTTGGGGACCAGAAACAGAGACCCAGTACTTC. Residues: CASRPLWGPETETQYF.

The gene calls are TRBV27 and TRBJ1-1; D is unresolved. Trimming left V 2 bases short and J 0 bases short, with 7 bases between. CDR3 size: 14 residues. The germline CDR1 and CDR2 sequences are MNHEY and SMNVEV (reference sequence). CDR3 coding DNA: TGTGCCAGCAGTTTAACCCTCATGAACACTGAAGCTTTCTTT. It yields the protein CASSLTLMNTEAFF.

The chain joins TRBV19 to TRBJ2-4, with D perhaps TRBD1 or TRBD2 (5 bases each). The V end was cut by 0 bases, the J end by 13 bases, with 13 bases between. The CDR3 sequence is 13 residues long. CDR1 is LNHDA, CDR2 SQIVND, per germline (reference sequence). The CDR3 DNA follows: TGTGCCAGTAGTATAGAAGGGACGGTGGACCAGTACTTC. Its translation is CASSIEGTVDQYF.

The chain recombines TRBV7-2 with TRBJ1-2, with 7 bases identical to TRBD1. Per the germline V gene, CDR1 is SGHTA and CDR2 is FQGNSA. The V gene end was trimmed by 7 bases and the J gene end by 3 bases; junction bases not matched to a gene: 11. This CDR3 is 15 amino acids long. The CDR3 DNA reads as TGTGCCAGCATCGGACAGGATCCTCCTGACTATGGCTACACCTTC. It encodes CASIGQDPPDYGYTF.

A few counts support this clonotype. This chain links TRBV5-1 with TRBJ2-5; unclear D gene. Gene TRBJ2-7 matches the end of the DNA better, so the J call may be wrong. Germline lookup yields CDR1 SGHRS and CDR2 YFSETQ. The CDR3 has 13 residues. CDR3 DNA: TGCGCCAGCAGCTTGGGGTTGCGTGGCGAGCAGTACTTC. Amino acid sequence: CASSLGLRGEQYF.

This clonotype was picked up a small number of times. The rearrangement links TRBV7-8 to TRBJ2-5; D is perhaps TRBD1 or TRBD2 (6 bases each). CDR3 length: 15 residues. Trimming removed 7 bases at V and 2 bases at J, with 17 bases between. CDR1 SGHVS and CDR2 FQNEAQ come from the germline V gene. CDR3 region: CASILAGTPQETQYF. DNA for the CDR3: TGTGCCAGCATCCTCGCGGGGACACCTCAAGAGACCCAGTACTTC.

This clonotype was seen a handful of times. The J gene is TRBJ2-7, the V gene TRBV10-3; 10 nucleotides align to TRBD1. V gave up 6 bases and J gave up 5 bases; unmatched junction bases: 13. The CDR3 totals 16 residues. The V gene's germline CDR1 is ENHRY and CDR2 SYGVKD. In DNA, the CDR3 is TGTGCCATCAGGACCCAGGAAAAGGACAGGGGGAACGAGCAGTACTTC. Translating gives CAIRTQEKDRGNEQYF.

As regards this clonotype: Germline is not matched at one junction end, which may reflect a read error. The rearrangement links TRBV7-1 to TRBJ1-3; the D gene is possibly TRBD1 (6 bases). TRBV7-1 is an ORF for which the function is uncertain. The CDR3 loop spans 13 amino acids. The CDR3 is CASSYRAGSTIYF. CDR3 bases: TGTGCCAGCAGCTACAGGGCTGGAAGCACCATATATTTT.

This clonotype showed up just a few times. The chain couples TRBV10-3 to TRBJ1-2; D may be TRBD1 (5 bases). V was cut by 6 bases and J by 2 bases, with 16 bases left in between. CDR1 ENHRY and CDR2 SYGVKD come from the germline V gene. This CDR3 is built from 15 residues. The DNA of the CDR3 is TGTGCCATCAGGTATCAAGAGGGACTAAACTATGGCTACACCTTC. Translation gives CAIRYQEGLNYGYTF.

This clonotype was found many times. The V call is TRBV20-1, the J call TRBJ2-3; D not certain. This CDR3 spans 16 amino acids. Germline-derived CDR1 and CDR2 are DFQATT and SNEGSKA (reference sequence). V gave up 0 bases and J gave up 0 bases, with 13 bases separating them. CDR3 in amino acids: CSARDRYGVSTDTQYF. The CDR3 coding sequence is TGCAGTGCTAGAGATCGGTATGGCGTGAGCACAGATACGCAGTATTTT.

This clonotype occurred a few times. The chain employs TRBV6-5 and TRBJ2-5, with unresolved D. Deletions cut 0 bases from V and 2 bases from J, with 4 bases between. CDR3 length: 13 residues. CDR1 is MNHEY and CDR2 is SVGAGI in the germline V gene. The CDR3 DNA reads as TGTGCCAGCAGTTACTCAGAGCAAGAGACCCAGTACTTC. Amino acid sequence: CASSYSEQETQYF.

This chain links TRBV7-2 with TRBJ1-2, with 7 positions matching TRBD1. J gave up 7 bases and V 9 bases, and 20 bases lay outside the gene matches. In germline, CDR1 is SGHTA, CDR2 FQGNSA. The CDR3 spans 16 residues. CDR3 loop: CASSAHSNRQGGGYTF. The CDR3 bases are TGTGCCAGTAGCGCACACAGTAACCGACAGGGTGGTGGCTACACCTTC.

J is TRBJ2-1 and V is TRBV29-1; weak D call: TRBD2 (6 bases). The ends were cut back, 7 bases at V and 3 bases at J, with 13 bases in the middle. The CDR3 extends over 13 amino acids. Per the germline V gene, CDR1 is SQVTM and CDR2 is ANQGSEA. CDR3 DNA: TGCAGCGCTCCGACTAGAAACTACAATGAGCAGTTCTTC. This sequence encodes CSAPTRNYNEQFF.

This clonotype was seen a handful of times. The chain recombines TRBV7-8 with TRBJ2-5, with 10 bases identical to TRBD2. Trimming at V came to 5 bases and at J to 1 base, leaving 7 bases not matched to a gene. The germline gives CDR1 SGHVS, CDR2 FQNEAQ. CDR3 length: 16 amino acids. The DNA of the CDR3 is TGTGCCAGCAGCCCCCCTAGCGGGGGCTTCCAAGAGACCCAGTACTTC. This codes for CASSPPSGGFQETQYF.

V is TRBV14 and J is TRBJ2-3; the D call may be TRBD1 or TRBD2 (6 bases each). The germline CDR1 and CDR2 sequences are SGHDN and FVKESK. With 4 bases removed from V and 2 bases from J, the gap between germline ends came to 16 bases. The CDR3 consists of 16 residues. The CDR3 nucleotides read TGTGCCAGCAGCCGGCAGACAGGAGGGATCACAGATACGCAGTATTTT. Its translation is CASSRQTGGITDTQYF.

V and J are TRBV5-1 and TRBJ2-5; D might be TRBD2 (7 bases). Matching the DNA end better, TRBJ2-7 makes the J call doubtful. This CDR3 region has 14 residues. The germline V gene encodes CDR1 SGHRS and CDR2 YFSETQ. The CDR3 DNA reads TGCGCCAGCAGCTTGGGTCGGGGGGCCCACGAGCAGTACTTC. Protein sequence: CASSLGRGAHEQYF.

Points on this clonotype: This clone may be a read error of a much larger clone one base away. V usage is TRBV7-9 and J usage is TRBJ1-2; D uncertain. CDR1 is SEHNR, CDR2 FQNEAQ, per germline (reference sequence). The CDR3 runs 14 residues. The CDR3 region has the DNA TGTGCCTGCAGCCCACCCACGGATAACTATGGCTACACCTTC. Its protein product is CACSPPTDNYGYTF.

This clonotype was found a few times. The J gene is TRBJ2-1, the V gene TRBV9; D remains ambiguous. Trimming removed 4 bases from V and 6 bases from J, with 8 bases in between. Germline CDR1 is SGDLS and CDR2 is YYNGEE. This CDR3 is built from 12 residues. The CDR3 sequence is CASSLIPNEQFF. CDR3 sequence (DNA): TGTGCCAGCAGCCTGATACCCAATGAGCAGTTCTTC.

V and J are TRBV10-3 and TRBJ2-7; TRBD2 is a possible D gene (6 bases). Germline V gives CDR1 ENHRY, CDR2 SYGVKD. The V gene lost 5 bases and the J gene lost 2 bases, with 22 bases spanning the gap. The CDR3 is 17 amino acids. The DNA of the CDR3 is TGTGCCATCAGTCCGACGGGGGAAACGAAAGTCCCCTACGAGCAGTACTTC. Translated, it gives CAISPTGETKVPYEQYF.

This clonotype was seen a handful of times. This chain uses TRBV28 with TRBJ2-6; possibly TRBD1 or TRBD2 for D (5 bases each). Germline lookup yields CDR1 MDHEN and CDR2 SYDVKM. V was clipped by 4 bases and J by 0 bases, with 10 bases between them. The CDR3 extends over 16 amino acids. The CDR3 spells CASSSGPISGANVLTF. The CDR3 bases are TGTGCCAGCAGTTCGGGACCGATCTCTGGGGCCAACGTCCTGACTTTC.